This T cell receptor beta chain is from a study of CXCR3-negative and CXCR3-positive naive CD8 T cells. The authors prepared UMI-labeled TRB cDNA libraries by 5' RACE. With the 5' RACE reads reprocessed, TCRdb shows one record per CDR3 protein and no DNA. Seen in this sample are approximately 49,000 distinct CDR3 sequences; the ten most common clones hold roughly 15%. CDR3 length: 14 amino acids. The chain carries TRBV21-1 and TRBJ2-1; TCRdb's D call, TRBD2, is unchecked because there is no DNA. TRBV21-1 is listed as a pseudogene. The sequence derives from a human donor in good health. Some clones in this sample may be carry-over from other donors' samples. Sequencing was performed on memory CD8+ T cells from blood. The CDR3 loop reads CASFPAGKYNEQFF.